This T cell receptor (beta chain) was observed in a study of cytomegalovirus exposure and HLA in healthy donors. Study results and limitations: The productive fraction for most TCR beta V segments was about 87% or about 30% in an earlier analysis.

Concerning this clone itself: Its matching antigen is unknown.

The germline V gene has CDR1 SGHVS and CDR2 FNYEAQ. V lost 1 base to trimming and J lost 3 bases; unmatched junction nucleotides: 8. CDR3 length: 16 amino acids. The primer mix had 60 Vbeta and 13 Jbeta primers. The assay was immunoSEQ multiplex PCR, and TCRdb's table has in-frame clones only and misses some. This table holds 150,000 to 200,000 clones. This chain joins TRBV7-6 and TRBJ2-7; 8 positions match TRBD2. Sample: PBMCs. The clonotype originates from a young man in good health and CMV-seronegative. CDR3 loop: CASSLDSGGNFYEQYF. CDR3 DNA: TGTGCCAGCAGCTTAGACTCGGGAGGGAACTTCTACGAGCAGTACTTC.